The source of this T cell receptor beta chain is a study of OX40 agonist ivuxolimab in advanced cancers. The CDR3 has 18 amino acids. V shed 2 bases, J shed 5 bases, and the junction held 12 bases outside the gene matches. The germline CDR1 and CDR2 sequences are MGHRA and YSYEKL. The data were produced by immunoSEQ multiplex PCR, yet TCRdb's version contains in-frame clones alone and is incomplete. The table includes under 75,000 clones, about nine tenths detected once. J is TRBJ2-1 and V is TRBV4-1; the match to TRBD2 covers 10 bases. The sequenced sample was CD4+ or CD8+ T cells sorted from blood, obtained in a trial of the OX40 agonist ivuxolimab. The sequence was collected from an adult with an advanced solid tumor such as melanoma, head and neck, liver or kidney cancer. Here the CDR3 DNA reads TGCGCCAGCAGCCAACTTACCCCCGGACTAGCGGACCACAATGAGCAGTTCTTC. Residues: CASSQLTPGLADHNEQFF.